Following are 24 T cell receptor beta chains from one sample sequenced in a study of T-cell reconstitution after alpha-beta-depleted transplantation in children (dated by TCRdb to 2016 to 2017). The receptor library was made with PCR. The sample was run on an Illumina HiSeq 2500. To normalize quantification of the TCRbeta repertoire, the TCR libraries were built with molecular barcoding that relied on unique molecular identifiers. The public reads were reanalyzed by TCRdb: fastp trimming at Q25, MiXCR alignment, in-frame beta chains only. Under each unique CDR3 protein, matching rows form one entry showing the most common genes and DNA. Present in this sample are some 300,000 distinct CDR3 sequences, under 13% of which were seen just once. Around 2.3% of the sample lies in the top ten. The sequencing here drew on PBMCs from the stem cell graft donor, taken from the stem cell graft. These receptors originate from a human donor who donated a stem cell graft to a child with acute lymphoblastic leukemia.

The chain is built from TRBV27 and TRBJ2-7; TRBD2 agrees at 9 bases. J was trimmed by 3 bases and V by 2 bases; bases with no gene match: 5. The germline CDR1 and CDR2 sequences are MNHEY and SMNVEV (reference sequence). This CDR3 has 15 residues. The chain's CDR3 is CASSLAGTSLYEQYF. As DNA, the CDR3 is TGTGCCAGCAGTTTAGCCGGGACTAGCCTCTACGAGCAGTACTTC.

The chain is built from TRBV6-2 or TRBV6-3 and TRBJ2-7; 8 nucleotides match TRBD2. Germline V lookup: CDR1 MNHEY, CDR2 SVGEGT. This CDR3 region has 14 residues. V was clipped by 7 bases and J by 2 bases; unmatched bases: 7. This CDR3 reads CASKWSGSPYEQYF. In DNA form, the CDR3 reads TGTGCCAGCAAATGGAGCGGGAGTCCCTACGAGCAGTACTTC.

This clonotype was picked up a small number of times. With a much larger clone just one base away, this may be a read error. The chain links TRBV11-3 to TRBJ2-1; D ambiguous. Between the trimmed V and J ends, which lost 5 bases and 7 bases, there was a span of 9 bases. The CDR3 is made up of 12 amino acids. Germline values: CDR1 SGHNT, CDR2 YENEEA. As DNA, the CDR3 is TGTGCCAGCAGCCCAAGGAGTAATGAGCAGTTCTTC. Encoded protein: CASSPRSNEQFF.

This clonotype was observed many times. The CDR3 here is CATSRAGGNTGELFF. CDR3 coding DNA: TGTGCCACCAGCAGAGCTGGCGGGAACACCGGGGAGCTGTTTTTT. This chain connects TRBV15 to TRBJ2-2; D unresolved. Looked up from germline, CDR1 is LNHNV and CDR2 is YYDKDF (reference sequence). This CDR3 comprises 15 residues. V lost 1 base, J lost 1 base, and 7 bases lay in between.

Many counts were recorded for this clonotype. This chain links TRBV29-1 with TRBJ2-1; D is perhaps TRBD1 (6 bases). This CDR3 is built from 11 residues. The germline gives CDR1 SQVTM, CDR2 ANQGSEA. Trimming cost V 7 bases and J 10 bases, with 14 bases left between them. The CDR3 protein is CSGGTGTEQFF. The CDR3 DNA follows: TGCAGCGGAGGAACAGGGACCGAGCAGTTCTTC.

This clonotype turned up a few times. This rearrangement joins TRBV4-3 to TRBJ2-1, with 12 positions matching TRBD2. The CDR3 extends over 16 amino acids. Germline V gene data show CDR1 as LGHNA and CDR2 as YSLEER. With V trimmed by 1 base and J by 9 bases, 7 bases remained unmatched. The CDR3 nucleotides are TGCGCCAGCAGCCAAGGACTAGCGGGAGTCCCTGCTGAGCAGTTCTTC. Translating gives CASSQGLAGVPAEQFF.

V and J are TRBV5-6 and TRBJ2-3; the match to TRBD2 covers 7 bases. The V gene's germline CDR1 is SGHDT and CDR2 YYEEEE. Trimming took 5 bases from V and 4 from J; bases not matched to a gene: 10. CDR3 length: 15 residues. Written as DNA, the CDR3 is TGTGCCAGCAGACGACTAGCTGATCATCCAGATACGCAGTATTTT. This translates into CASRRLADHPDTQYF. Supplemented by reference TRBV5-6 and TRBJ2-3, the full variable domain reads DAGVTQSPTHLIKTRGQQVTLRCSPKSGHDTVSWYQQALGQGPQFIFQYYEEEERQRGNFPDRFSGHQFPNYSSELNVNALLLGDSALYLCASRRLADHPDTQYFGPGTRLTVL.

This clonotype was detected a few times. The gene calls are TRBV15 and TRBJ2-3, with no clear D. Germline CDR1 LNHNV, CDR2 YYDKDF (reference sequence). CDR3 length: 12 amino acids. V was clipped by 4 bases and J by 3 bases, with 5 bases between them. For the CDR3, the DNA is TGTGCCACCAGCATCGGAACAGATACGCAGTATTTT. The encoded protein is CATSIGTDTQYF.

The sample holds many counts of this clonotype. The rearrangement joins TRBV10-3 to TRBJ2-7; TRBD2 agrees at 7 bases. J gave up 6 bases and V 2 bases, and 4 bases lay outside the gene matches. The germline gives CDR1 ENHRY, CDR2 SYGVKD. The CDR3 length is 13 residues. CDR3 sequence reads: CAISEAGDFEQYF. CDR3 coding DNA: TGTGCCATCAGTGAGGCGGGAGATTTCGAGCAGTACTTC.

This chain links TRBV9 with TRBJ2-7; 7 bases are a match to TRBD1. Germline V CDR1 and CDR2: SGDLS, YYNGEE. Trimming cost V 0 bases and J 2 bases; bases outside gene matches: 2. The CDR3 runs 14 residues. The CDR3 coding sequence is TGTGCCAGCAGCGTAGGGACAGGCGCCTACGAGCAGTACTTC. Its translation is CASSVGTGAYEQYF.

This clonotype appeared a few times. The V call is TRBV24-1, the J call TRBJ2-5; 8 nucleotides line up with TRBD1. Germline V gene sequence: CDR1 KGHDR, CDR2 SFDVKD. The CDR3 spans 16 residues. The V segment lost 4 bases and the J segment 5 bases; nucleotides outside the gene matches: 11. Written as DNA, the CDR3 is TGTGCCACCAGTGAGCGGCAGGGGGCGGGTAGGGAGACCCAGTACTTC. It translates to CATSERQGAGRETQYF.

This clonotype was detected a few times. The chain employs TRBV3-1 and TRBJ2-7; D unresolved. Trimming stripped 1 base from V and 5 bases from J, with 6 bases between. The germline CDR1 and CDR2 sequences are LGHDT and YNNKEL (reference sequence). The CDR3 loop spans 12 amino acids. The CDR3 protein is CASSQVGDEQYF. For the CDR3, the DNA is TGTGCCAGCAGCCAAGTTGGGGACGAGCAGTACTTC.

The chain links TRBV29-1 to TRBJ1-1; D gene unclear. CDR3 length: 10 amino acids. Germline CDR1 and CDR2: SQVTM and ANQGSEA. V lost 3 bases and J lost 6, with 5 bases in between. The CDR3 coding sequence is TGCAGCGTTGATTACCCTGAAGCTTTCTTT. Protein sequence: CSVDYPEAFF. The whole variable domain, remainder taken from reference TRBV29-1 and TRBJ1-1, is SAVISQKPSRDICQRGTSLTIQCQVDSQVTMMFWYRQQPGQSLTLIATANQGSEATYESGFVIDKFPISRPNLTFSTLTVSNMSPEDSSIYLCSVDYPEAFFGQGTRLTVV.

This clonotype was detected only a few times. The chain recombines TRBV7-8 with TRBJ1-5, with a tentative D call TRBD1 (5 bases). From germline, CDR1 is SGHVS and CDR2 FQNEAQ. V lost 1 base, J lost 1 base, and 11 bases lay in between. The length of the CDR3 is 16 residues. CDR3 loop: CASSLEGGVSNQPQHF. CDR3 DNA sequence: TGTGCCAGCAGCTTAGAGGGAGGGGTGAGCAATCAGCCCCAGCATTTT.

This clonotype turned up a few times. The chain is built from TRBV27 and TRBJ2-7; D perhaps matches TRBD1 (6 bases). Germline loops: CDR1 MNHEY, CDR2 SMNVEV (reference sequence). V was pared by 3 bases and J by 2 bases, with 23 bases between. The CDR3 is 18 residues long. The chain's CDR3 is CASSLTGLQGLNPYEQYF. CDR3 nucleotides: TGTGCCAGCAGTTTGACCGGATTACAGGGTTTGAATCCCTACGAGCAGTACTTC.

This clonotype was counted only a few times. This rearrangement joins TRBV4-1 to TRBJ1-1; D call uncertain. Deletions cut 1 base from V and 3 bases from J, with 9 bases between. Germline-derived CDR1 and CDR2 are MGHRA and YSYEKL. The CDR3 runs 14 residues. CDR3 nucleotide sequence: TGCGCCAGCAGCCAAGTTCACGGGCACACTGAAGCTTTCTTT. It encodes CASSQVHGHTEAFF.

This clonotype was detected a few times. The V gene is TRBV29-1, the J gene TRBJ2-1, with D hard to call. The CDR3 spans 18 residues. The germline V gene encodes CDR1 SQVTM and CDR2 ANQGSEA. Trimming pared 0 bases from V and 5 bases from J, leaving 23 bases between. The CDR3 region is CSVEEYKSTTRTNNEQFF. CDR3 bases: TGCAGCGTTGAAGAATATAAGAGTACTACTCGAACTAACAATGAGCAGTTCTTC.

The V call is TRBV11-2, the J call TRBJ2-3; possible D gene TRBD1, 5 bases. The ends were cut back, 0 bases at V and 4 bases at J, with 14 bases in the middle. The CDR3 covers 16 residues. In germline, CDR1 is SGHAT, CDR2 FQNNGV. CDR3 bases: TGTGCCAGCAGCTTAGATCTGGCAGGGCGCCCAGATACGCAGTATTTT. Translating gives CASSLDLAGRPDTQYF.

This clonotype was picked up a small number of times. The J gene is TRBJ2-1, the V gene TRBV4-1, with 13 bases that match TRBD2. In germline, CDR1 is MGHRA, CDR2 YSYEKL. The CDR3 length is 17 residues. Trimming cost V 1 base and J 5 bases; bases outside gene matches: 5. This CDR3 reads CASSQAGTSGTHNEQFF. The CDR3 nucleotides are TGCGCCAGCAGCCAAGCCGGGACTAGCGGGACGCACAATGAGCAGTTCTTC.

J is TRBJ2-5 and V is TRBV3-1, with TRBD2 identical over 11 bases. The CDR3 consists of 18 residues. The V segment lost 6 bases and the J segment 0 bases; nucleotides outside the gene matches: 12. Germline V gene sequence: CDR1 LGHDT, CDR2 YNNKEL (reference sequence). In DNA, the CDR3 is TGTGCCAGCAGTACCGGGCGGGGACTAGCGGCATACCAAGAGACCCAGTACTTC. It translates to CASSTGRGLAAYQETQYF.

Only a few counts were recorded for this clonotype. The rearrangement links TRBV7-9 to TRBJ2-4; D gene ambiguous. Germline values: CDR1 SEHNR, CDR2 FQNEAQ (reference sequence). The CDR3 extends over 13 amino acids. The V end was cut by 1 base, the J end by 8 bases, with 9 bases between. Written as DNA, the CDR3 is TGTGCCAGCAGCTTAGAAGATCCAGACATTCAGTACTTC. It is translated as CASSLEDPDIQYF.

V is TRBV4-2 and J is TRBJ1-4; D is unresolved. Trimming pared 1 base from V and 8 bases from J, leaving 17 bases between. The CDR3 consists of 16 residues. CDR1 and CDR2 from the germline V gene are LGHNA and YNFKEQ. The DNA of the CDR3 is TGTGCCAGCAGCCAAGGATACGTCCGGGGTGACGAAAAACTGTTTTTT. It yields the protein CASSQGYVRGDEKLFF.

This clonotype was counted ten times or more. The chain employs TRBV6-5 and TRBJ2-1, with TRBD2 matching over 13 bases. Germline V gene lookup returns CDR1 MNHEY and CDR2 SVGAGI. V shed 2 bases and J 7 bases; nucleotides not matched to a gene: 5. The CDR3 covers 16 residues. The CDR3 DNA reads TGTGCCAGCAGTTACGCCGGGACTAGCGGGATGAATGAGCAGTTCTTC. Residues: CASSYAGTSGMNEQFF.

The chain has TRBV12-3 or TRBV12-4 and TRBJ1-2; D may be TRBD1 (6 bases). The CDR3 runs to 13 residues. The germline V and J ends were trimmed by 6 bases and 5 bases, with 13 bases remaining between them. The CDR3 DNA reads TGTGCCAGCAGCCGGGACACCTCGTATGGCTACACCTTC. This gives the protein CASSRDTSYGYTF.